Listed here are 13 T cell receptor beta chains from one sample, sequenced in a study of control samples from healthy donors and cancer patients. The repertoire was sequenced with immunoSEQ multiplex PCR; TCRdb's copy has only in-frame clones and lacks some. The sample records about 190,000 clones, approximately 90% being singletons. The sample was blood. The receptors stem from a man under 40 in good health.

The rearrangement joins TRBV29-1 to TRBJ2-7; TRBD1 agrees at 9 bases. The CDR3 totals 13 residues. Germline CDR1 is SQVTM and CDR2 is ANQGSEA. The V gene end was trimmed by 7 bases and the J gene end by 6 bases; junction bases not matched to a gene: 10. This CDR3 is CSARPTGGGEQYF. The CDR3 DNA reads TGCAGCGCTAGACCGACAGGGGGAGGCGAGCAGTACTTC.

The chain combines TRBV6-5 with TRBJ1-3, with no clear D. CDR3 length: 14 amino acids. Germline assignment: CDR1 MNHEY and CDR2 SVGAGI. V was pared by 6 bases and J by 3 bases, with 12 bases between. Here the CDR3 reads CASSDGISGNTIYF. The CDR3 bases are TGTGCCAGCAGCGACGGGATTAGTGGAAACACCATATATTTT.

V and J are TRBV10-3 and TRBJ1-5; D is unclear. CDR3 size: 15 residues. Trimming pared 2 bases from V and 0 bases from J, leaving 8 bases between. CDR1 and CDR2 (germline): ENHRY, SYGVKD. The CDR3 protein is CAISEQQHSNQPQHF. CDR3 nucleotide sequence: TGTGCCATCAGTGAGCAACAGCATAGCAATCAGCCCCAGCATTTT.

V usage is TRBV28 and J usage is TRBJ2-7; 7 bases map to TRBD2. The CDR3 runs to 13 residues. Germline V gives CDR1 MDHEN, CDR2 SYDVKM. J gave up 4 bases and V 8 bases, and 8 bases lay outside the gene matches. The DNA for the CDR3 is TGTGCCAGCCTTACTTCTAGCGGATACGAGCAGTACTTC. It translates to CASLTSSGYEQYF.

The gene calls are TRBV5-5 and TRBJ1-1; D is undetermined. Germline loops: CDR1 SGHKS, CDR2 YYEKEE (reference sequence). V lost 5 bases and J 4 bases, leaving 15 bases between the germline ends. CDR3 size: 14 residues. This CDR3 is CASSYRQDSTEAFF. The CDR3 DNA reads TGTGCCAGCAGTTATAGGCAAGACTCCACTGAAGCTTTCTTT. Complete variable domain (other parts from reference TRBV5-5 and TRBJ1-1): DAGVTQSPTHLIKTRGQQVTLRCSPISGHKSVSWYQQVLGQGPQFIFQYYEKEERGRGNFPDRFSARQFPNYSSELNVNALLLGDSALYLCASSYRQDSTEAFFGQGTRLTVV.

This clone was detected only once. This chain links TRBV11-2 with TRBJ2-2; D not resolved. Per germline, CDR1 SGHAT and CDR2 FQNNGV. V was trimmed by 1 base and J by 6 bases, leaving 3 bases between them. This CDR3 contains 12 residues. This chain's CDR3 is CASSLGPGELFF. The CDR3 region has the DNA TGTGCCAGCAGCTTAGGTCCCGGGGAGCTGTTTTTT.

This chain joins TRBV27 and TRBJ2-7, with 8 bases identical to TRBD2. Unmatched junction bases numbered 10, after V lost 9 bases and J lost 0 bases. This CDR3 contains 15 residues. Per the germline V gene, CDR1 is MNHEY and CDR2 is SMNVEV (reference sequence). CDR3 region: CASRSAGVDSYEQYF. The CDR3 nucleotides read TGTGCCAGTAGGTCAGCGGGGGTGGACTCCTACGAGCAGTACTTC.

This clone was observed a handful of times. The chain employs TRBV3-1 (or the pseudogene TRBV3-2) and TRBJ1-1; D perhaps matches TRBD1 (6 bases). Germline V gene lookup returns CDR1 LGHDT and CDR2 YNNKEL (reference sequence). CDR3 length: 12 residues. The V end was cut by 4 bases, the J end by 7 bases, with 10 bases between. DNA of the CDR3: TGTGCCAGCAGCCGATGGACAGATGAAGCTTTCTTT. Translating gives CASSRWTDEAFF.

This sequence joins TRBV2 and TRBJ1-1; 8 bases are a match to TRBD1. This CDR3 is built from 13 residues. The V gene's germline CDR1 is SNHLY and CDR2 FYNNEI. Losses at the gene ends were 6 bases for V and 1 base for J; bases not matched to a gene: 1. The CDR3 loop reads CASRDRANTEAFF. DNA of the CDR3: TGTGCCAGCAGGGACAGGGCGAACACTGAAGCTTTCTTT.

This clone was seen just once. The chain carries TRBV5-6 and TRBJ2-3; TRBD2 matches 10 bases. The germline V gene has CDR1 SGHDT and CDR2 YYEEEE. The CDR3 runs to 16 residues. J gave up 4 bases and V 2 bases, and 7 bases lay outside the gene matches. The CDR3 nucleotides read TGTGCCAGCAGCTTAACCAGCGGGGGGGACTCAGATACGCAGTATTTT. Its translation: CASSLTSGGDSDTQYF.

The chain is built from TRBV3-1 (or the pseudogene TRBV3-2) and TRBJ1-2; TRBD1 matches 9 bases. Trimming took 7 bases from V and 5 from J; bases not matched to a gene: 17. There are 17 residues in the CDR3. The germline gives CDR1 LGHDT, CDR2 YNNKEL (reference sequence). CDR3: CASTLGGQGRMKYGYTF. The CDR3, as DNA: TGTGCCAGCACCCTCGGGGGACAGGGCCGTATGAAGTATGGCTACACCTTC.

The J gene is TRBJ1-2, the V gene TRBV6-4, with no clear D. V lost 7 bases, J lost 2 bases, and 8 bases lay in between. CDR1 and CDR2 (germline): MRHNA, SNTAGT. The CDR3 has 12 amino acids. CDR3 loop: CASTVRNYGYTF. CDR3 nucleotide sequence: TGTGCCAGCACCGTCCGAAACTATGGCTACACCTTC.

The V and J genes are TRBV6-5 and TRBJ1-5, with a weak D call TRBD1 (6 bases). Per germline, CDR1 MNHEY and CDR2 SVGAGI. CDR3 length equals 14 residues. V lost 9 bases to trimming and J lost 9 bases, with 21 bases between them. The CDR3 protein is CASRQAPQSGPQHF. The CDR3 DNA follows: TGTGCCAGTCGACAGGCCCCCCAATCAGGGCCCCAGCATTTT.